This T cell receptor beta chain was recorded in a study of cytomegalovirus exposure and HLA in healthy donors. Study overall: Sequencing of some 190 million T cells in an earlier analysis found more than 100 million unique TCR beta sequences. General observations from the study: V- and J-gene trimming in TCR beta was tied to a missense DCLRE1C variant by an analysis performed later. Cytomegalovirus status, reportedly, was diagnosed with high specificity and sensitivity by the classifier.

The V gene's germline CDR1 is MGHRA and CDR2 YSYEKL. The CDR3 covers 18 residues. Trimming pared 0 bases from V and 6 bases from J, leaving 21 bases between. PCR primers comprised 60 Vbeta and 13 Jbeta primers. TCRdb keeps only in-frame clones here, not all; method: immunoSEQ multiplex PCR. This sample has about 130,000 clones, with around 74% found just once. With respect to this clone: Its specificity is not known.

The receptor was derived from a young man in good health and CMV-seronegative. Sequencing was done on a sample of PBMCs. The chain is built from TRBV4-1 and TRBJ2-1; D gene uncertain. This chain's CDR3 is CASSQDPNWVETINEQFF. In nucleotides, the CDR3 is TGCGCCAGCAGCCAAGACCCCAACTGGGTCGAGACAATCAATGAGCAGTTCTTC.